This T cell receptor beta chain was retrieved from a study of T cell responses to AZD1222 COVID-19 vaccine. Study overall: Samples with a second dose at about 4 or about 12 weeks were pooled together.

Sequencing used immunoSEQ multiplex PCR; TCRdb keeps in-frame clones, though not all of them. The sample gives roughly 150,000 clones, approximately 88% of which show up once; less than 2.5% is in the top ten. Study-level points and caveats: Spike-specific TCR breadth and depth rose after two AZD1222 doses. Donor demographics were predominantly white British with a female majority; clonal diversity may be underestimated. At baseline, just six AZD1222 recipients tested seropositive.

The germline V gene encodes CDR1 SEHNR and CDR2 FQNEAQ (reference sequence). V was clipped by 11 bases and J by 3 bases; unmatched bases: 10. This CDR3 has 14 residues. On this clone: What it binds is unknown.

This receptor was identified in an adult in good health. The rearrangement links TRBV7-9 to TRBJ2-1; TRBD1 aligns across 7 bases. Specimen: peripheral blood, collected on day 0 of AZD1222 vaccination. The CDR3 coding sequence is TGTGCCGCCTCAGGGGGAAGCATCTACAATGAGCAGTTCTTC. It specifies CAASGGSIYNEQFF.